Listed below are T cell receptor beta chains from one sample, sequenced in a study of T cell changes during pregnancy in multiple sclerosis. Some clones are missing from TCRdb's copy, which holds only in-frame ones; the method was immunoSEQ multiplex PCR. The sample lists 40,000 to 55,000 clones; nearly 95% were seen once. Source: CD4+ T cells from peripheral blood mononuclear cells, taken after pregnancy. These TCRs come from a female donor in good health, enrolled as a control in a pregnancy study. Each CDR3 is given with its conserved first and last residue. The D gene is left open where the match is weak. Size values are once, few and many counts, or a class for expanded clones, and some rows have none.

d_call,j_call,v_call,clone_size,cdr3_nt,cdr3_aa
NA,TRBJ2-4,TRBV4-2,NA,TGTGCCAGCAGCCAAAAAATATCTAGAATTGACAAAAACATTCAGTACTTC,CASSQKISRIDKNIQYF
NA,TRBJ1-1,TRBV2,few,TGTGCCAGCCGACTATCTTTTTTGAACACTGAAGCTTTCTTT,CASRLSFLNTEAFF
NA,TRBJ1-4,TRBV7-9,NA,TGTGCCAGCAGCTTTGGGCGTGCAACTAATGAAAAACTGTTTTTT,CASSFGRATNEKLFF
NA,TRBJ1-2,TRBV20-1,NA,TGCAGTGCCGGGAACTATGGCTACACCTTC,CSAGNYGYTF
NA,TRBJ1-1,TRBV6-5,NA,TGTGCCAGCAGTTCCCCCAACATACACGGGGAAGCTTTCTTT,CASSSPNIHGEAFF
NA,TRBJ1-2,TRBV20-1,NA,TGCAGTGCTACCGACTATGGCTACACCTTC,CSATDYGYTF
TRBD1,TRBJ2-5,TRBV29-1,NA,TGCAGCGTCCGGACAGGGAGGGAGACCCAGTACTTC,CSVRTGRETQYF
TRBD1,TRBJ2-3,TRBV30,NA,TGTGCCTGGCGGGACAGGGGGTCGGATACGCAGTATTTT,CAWRDRGSDTQYF
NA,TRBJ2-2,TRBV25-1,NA,TGTGCCAGCAGCCCTAGGTTTAACACCGGGGAGCTGTTTTTT,CASSPRFNTGELFF
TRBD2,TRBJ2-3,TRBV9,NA,TGTGCCAGCAGCGTAGGGACTAGCGGGATCTCAGATACGCAGTATTTT,CASSVGTSGISDTQYF
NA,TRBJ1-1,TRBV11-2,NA,TGTGCCAGCAGCTTAGAGAGATACACTGAAGCTTTCTTT,CASSLERYTEAFF
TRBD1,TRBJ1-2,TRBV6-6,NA,TGTGCCAGCAGTGCCGACAGGGTGGATGGCTACACCTTC,CASSADRVDGYTF
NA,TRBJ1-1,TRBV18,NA,TGTGCCAGCTCACCCCAGATGAACACTGAAGCTTTCTTT,CASSPQMNTEAFF